The clone carrying this T cell receptor beta chain has only a few counts. V was shortened by 4 bases and J by 4 bases, with 11 bases between the two germline ends. This CDR3 has 13 residues. Germline V gene sequence: CDR1 GTSNPN, CDR2 SVGIG (reference sequence). The source of the sample is a study of CD8+ T cells in alopecia areata. Whole-study context: In an open-label trial, patients got 5 to 10 mg tofacitinib twice daily.

Extracted RNA was reverse transcribed into cDNA, the sequencing template. Produced via immunoSEQ multiplex PCR; TCRdb's table is partial and in-frame only. Among 140,000 to 150,000 clones, about 60% were seen once, and the ten largest hold approximately 6.5%. The sequence came from a human donor with alopecia areata. This specimen consisted of CD4+ T cells sorted from blood, obtained at week 0. The chain recombines TRBV30 with TRBJ1-3; the D gene is possibly TRBD1 (6 bases). The CDR3 DNA reads TGTGCCTGGACGCACAGGGTAGGAAACACCATATATTTT. Translation gives CAWTHRVGNTIYF.